This note documents a single T cell receptor (beta chain) sequence. The antigen is undetermined. No DNA is shown, since the ends of the CDR3 on it are uncertain; the CDR3 is the one TCRdb lists. Stable vitiligo meant no lesion change over the previous 6 months. This table comes from immunoSEQ multiplex PCR, and its TCRdb copy is limited to in-frame clones, with some not included. Found here are 70,000 to 95,000 clones, roughly nine tenths of them singletons; the top ten hold 4% to 5.5%. This sample was included in a study of resident and recirculating memory T cells in vitiligo. At the level of the study: Shave-biopsy epidermis from lesional and nonlesional skin was sequenced alongside PBMCs.

Study-level results: Vitiligo lesions lacked a unique dominant clone, and clonality varied. TCR sequences were not conserved across biopsy sites or patients.

The CDR3 contains 16 residues when both ends are counted. Material: blood. The chain couples TRBV1 to TRBJ2-1; TRBD2, the table's D call, lacks a check against the DNA. TRBV1 is given as a pseudogene. This clonotype originated in a male donor with vitiligo. This CDR3 is CTSSQVVASGSNEQFF.